The 11 T cell receptor beta chains in this list originate from one sample, sequenced in a study of blood T cells in healthy people across ages. PCR was performed a second time for roughly 7 to 12 cycles using a sample-barcoded 5' primer and a J-beta primer mix. TCRdb analysed the 5' RACE reads with MiXCR anew, one entry per CDR3 protein. The table records over 950,000 distinct CDR3 sequences, more than 30% of them present only once. The sequenced sample consisted of blood. The receptor source for this set is a man aged 18 to 30 in good health.

This clonotype was counted ten times or more. This rearrangement joins TRBV6-2 or TRBV6-3 to TRBJ2-7; D remains ambiguous. From germline, CDR1 is MNHEY and CDR2 SVGEGT. Deletions cut 8 bases from V and 9 bases from J, with 14 bases between. The CDR3 extends over 11 amino acids. CDR3 in DNA: TGTGCCAGCGCTGAGGTAAATCGGCAGTACTTC. Amino acids: CASAEVNRQYF.

This clonotype occurred many times. The V and J genes are TRBV12-3 or TRBV12-4 and TRBJ1-5, with 7 nucleotides matching TRBD1. J was trimmed by 3 bases and V by 6 bases; bases with no gene match: 5. There are 14 residues in the CDR3. CDR3 DNA: TGTGCCAGCAGCCTGACAGGGCTCAATCAGCCCCAGCATTTT. Its translation: CASSLTGLNQPQHF.

The chain joins TRBV30 to TRBJ1-1, with D possibly matching TRBD1 (6 bases). Trimming cost V 8 bases and J 0 bases, with 28 bases left between them. The CDR3 extends over 18 amino acids. Germline V gene data show CDR1 as GTSNPN and CDR2 as SVGIG (reference sequence). The CDR3 is CAGGPPDSYSHMNTEAFF. In DNA, the CDR3 is TGTGCCGGAGGCCCGCCGGACAGCTACAGCCACATGAACACTGAAGCTTTCTTT. Full variable domain (outside the CDR3, taken from reference TRBV30 and TRBJ1-1): SQTIHQWPATLVQPVGSPLSLECTVEGTSNPNLYWYRQAAGRGLQLLFYSVGIGQISSEVPQNLSASRPQDRQFILSSKKLLLSDSGFYLCAGGPPDSYSHMNTEAFFGQGTRLTVV.

V and J are TRBV7-2 and TRBJ1-1; no firm D call. There are 16 residues in the CDR3. Germline CDR1 is SGHTA and CDR2 is FQGNSA. The V and J ends lost 1 base and 4 bases respectively, with 16 bases between them. The CDR3: CASSLDEGRWSTEAFF. CDR3 nucleotide sequence: TGTGCCAGCAGCTTAGATGAGGGAAGATGGAGCACTGAAGCTTTCTTT.

This clonotype has only a few counts. This chain uses TRBV30 with TRBJ2-3; 10 bases align to TRBD2. This CDR3 has 15 amino acids. Germline V gene lookup returns CDR1 GTSNPN and CDR2 SVGIG (reference sequence). The V gene end was trimmed by 5 bases and the J gene end by 3 bases; junction bases not matched to a gene: 8. CDR3 in DNA: TGTGCCTGGGGCCTGAGCGGGGGGGCAACAGATACGCAGTATTTT. This translates into CAWGLSGGATDTQYF.

This clonotype was counted a few times. The chain joins TRBV7-9 to TRBJ2-3, with TRBD2 as a possible D gene (6 bases). V was clipped by 5 bases and J by 2 bases, with 14 bases between them. From germline, CDR1 is SEHNR and CDR2 FQNEAQ (reference sequence). This CDR3 comprises 15 residues. In DNA, the CDR3 is TGTGCCAGCAGCGGAGGGCAGGCTTACACAGATACGCAGTATTTT. It is translated as CASSGGQAYTDTQYF.

This chain links TRBV9 with TRBJ1-1; 8 bases agree with TRBD1. Unmatched junction bases numbered 6, after V lost 3 bases and J lost 2 bases. The V gene's germline CDR1 is SGDLS and CDR2 YYNGEE. There are 15 residues in the CDR3. The CDR3, as DNA: TGTGCCAGCAGCGAAACGGACAGGGACAACACTGAAGCTTTCTTT. It is translated as CASSETDRDNTEAFF.

The table lists this clonotype with many counts. The chain couples TRBV12-3 or TRBV12-4 to TRBJ1-1; unclear D gene. Trimming removed 6 bases from V and 2 bases from J, with 4 bases in between. CDR3 size: 11 residues. CDR3 region: CASRLNTEAFF. DNA for the CDR3: TGTGCCAGCAGGTTAAACACTGAAGCTTTCTTT.

The chain uses TRBV20-1 and TRBJ2-5; D unclear. Trimming cost V 7 bases and J 5 bases, with 11 bases left between them. Per germline, CDR1 DFQATT and CDR2 SNEGSKA (reference sequence). This CDR3 has 11 residues. CDR3 nucleotides: TGCAGTGTTAAGGGCTGGGAGACCCAGTACTTC. Its protein is CSVKGWETQYF.

This clonotype was counted a single time. J is TRBJ2-3 and V is TRBV7-3, with 7 bases that match TRBD2. Trimming at V came to 0 bases and at J to 2 bases, leaving 8 bases not matched to a gene. Germline V CDR1 and CDR2: SGHTA, FQGTGA. The CDR3 loop spans 17 amino acids. The CDR3 reads CASSLTLGGGLTDTQYF. The CDR3 nucleotides read TGTGCCAGCAGCTTAACATTAGGCGGGGGACTCACAGATACGCAGTATTTT.

The chain recombines TRBV7-9 with TRBJ1-2, with TRBD1 identical over 10 bases. The CDR3 has 15 residues. Per the germline V gene, CDR1 is SEHNR and CDR2 is FQNEAQ (reference sequence). V lost 0 bases, J lost 7 bases, and 5 bases stayed unmatched. CDR3 coding DNA: TGTGCCAGCAGCTTAGCGGACAGGGGGTCCAGTGGCTACACCTTC. This translates into CASSLADRGSSGYTF. The full variable domain, completed using reference TRBV7-9 and TRBJ1-2, is DTGVSQNPRHKITKRGQNVTFRCDPISEHNRLYWYRQTLGQGPEFLTYFQNEAQLEKSRLLSDRFSAERPKGSFSTLEIQRTEQGDSAMYLCASSLADRGSSGYTFGSGTRLTVV.